These 28 T cell receptor beta chains share one sample of origin, sequenced in a study of regulatory T cells in long-lasting Graves disease. In building TCR beta libraries, iRepertoire HTBI primers were used together with Arm-PCR of CDR3 regions. TCRdb used MiXCR to reprocess the multiplex PCR reads, holding one entry per CDR3 protein. The table has about 460,000 distinct CDR3 sequences, roughly 15% seen once. Time point described: newly diagnosed GD, antithyroid drugs for less than 3 months. RNA from PBMCs was the source of the TCR library. These data were also filed under a second study, of T cells in Graves' hyperthyroidism and ophthalmopathy.

The sequenced sample was peripheral blood mononuclear cells (PBMCs), obtained at new diagnosis, from a patient treated with antithyroid drugs. All receptors come from a woman aged 45 to 65 with Graves disease.

About this clonotype itself: A read error may explain this, as a much larger clone is one base away. The V and J genes are TRBV5-1 and TRBJ2-1, with 13 positions matching TRBD2. Germline values: CDR1 SGHRS, CDR2 YFSETQ. The length of the CDR3 is 15 residues. CDR3 coding DNA: TGCGCCAGCAGCCTGGGACTAGCGGGGAAAAATGGGCAGTTCTTC. This translates into CASSLGLAGKNGQFF.

This clonotype was found many times. This chain connects TRBV28 to TRBJ2-7; TRBD1 agrees at 10 bases. The CDR3 is 17 amino acids. Trimming removed 8 bases from V and 3 bases from J; junction bases left unmatched: 16. Per germline, CDR1 MDHEN and CDR2 SYDVKM. The chain's CDR3 is CASYDVSPGQGFYEQYF. DNA of the CDR3: TGTGCCAGCTATGACGTATCACCGGGACAGGGGTTCTACGAGCAGTACTTC.

In the case of this clonotype: Possible read error: a much larger clone is one base away. The chain has TRBV7-9 and TRBJ2-7; 7 bases fit TRBD1. The CDR3 extends over 15 amino acids. Germline CDR1 SEHNR, CDR2 FQNEAQ (reference sequence). The DNA for the CDR3 is TGTGCCAGCAGCTTAGGGCAGGGGGTCCCCTACGGGCAGTACTTC. Residues: CASSLGQGVPYGQYF.

This clonotype was counted only a few times. The rearrangement joins TRBV28 to TRBJ2-7; the D is unclear. The CDR3 has 13 amino acids. Per germline, CDR1 MDHEN and CDR2 SYDVKM. V gave up 3 bases and J gave up 3 bases, with 9 bases separating them. CDR3 loop: CASSLIRNYEQYF. CDR3 nucleotides: TGTGCCAGCAGTTTGATTAGGAACTACGAGCAGTACTTC.

The table lists this clonotype with a few counts. The chain combines TRBV3-1 with TRBJ2-3; 9 bases match TRBD1. Germline-derived CDR1 and CDR2 are LGHDT and YNNKEL (reference sequence). V was clipped by 1 base and J by 3 bases; unmatched bases: 5. CDR3 length equals 16 residues. The CDR3 region has the DNA TGTGCCAGCAGCCAAGTAGCCGGGACAGGGACAGATACGCAGTATTTT. As protein: CASSQVAGTGTDTQYF.

The chain recombines TRBV6-2 or TRBV6-3 with TRBJ2-5, with D unresolved. CDR3 size: 13 residues. The germline CDR1 and CDR2 sequences are MNHEY and SVGEGT. Trimming removed 0 bases at V and 1 base at J, with 3 bases between. CDR3 sequence: CASSYSVQETQYF. For the CDR3, the DNA is TGTGCCAGCAGTTACTCCGTCCAAGAGACCCAGTACTTC.

This clonotype was picked up many times. The chain joins TRBV19 to TRBJ2-1; D perhaps matches TRBD1 (6 bases). The CDR3 loop spans 16 amino acids. The ends were cut back, 5 bases at V and 1 base at J, with 15 bases in the middle. CDR1 is LNHDA, CDR2 SQIVND, per germline (reference sequence). The CDR3 nucleotides read TGTGCCAGTAGTTATCGACAGGTCTTTTCCTACAATGAGCAGTTCTTC. Translated, it gives CASSYRQVFSYNEQFF.

J is TRBJ2-5 and V is TRBV19; 7 nucleotides agree with TRBD2. The CDR3 covers 14 residues. CDR1 and CDR2 (germline): LNHDA, SQIVND (reference sequence). V dropped 6 bases and J dropped 5; count of bases not matched to a gene: 9. CDR3 loop: CASRWGGESETQYF. Written as DNA, the CDR3 is TGTGCCAGTAGGTGGGGGGGGGAATCGGAGACCCAGTACTTC.

The J gene is TRBJ2-3, the V gene TRBV7-3; tentatively, D is TRBD1 or TRBD2 (5 bases each). Germline values: CDR1 SGHTA, CDR2 FQGTGA. Trimming shortened V by 5 bases and J by 0 bases, and 12 bases separated the two germline ends. CDR3 size: 15 residues. CDR3 sequence reads: CASSRAGTSTDTQYF. CDR3 bases: TGTGCCAGCAGCCGAGCCGGGACCAGCACAGATACGCAGTATTTT.

In this sample, this clonotype turned up many times. This chain joins TRBV18 and TRBJ2-5; D remains unclear. The CDR3 totals 11 residues. V was cut by 5 bases and J by 9 bases, with 10 bases left in between. Per germline, CDR1 KGHSH and CDR2 LQKENI. CDR3 in DNA: TGTGCCAGCTCAGCCCCTGGGCCCCAGTACTTC. It yields the protein CASSAPGPQYF.

This chain joins TRBV3-1 and TRBJ1-3; no definite D call. CDR3 length: 14 residues. Germline assignment: CDR1 LGHDT and CDR2 YNNKEL (reference sequence). V dropped 4 bases and J dropped 1 base, with 8 bases sitting between them. The CDR3 DNA follows: TGTGCCAGCAGCCGAAGGGAGTCTGGAAACACCATATATTTT. Translated, it gives CASSRRESGNTIYF.

This chain links TRBV24-1 with TRBJ2-2, with 12 bases aligning to TRBD2. CDR3 length: 15 amino acids. V was pared by 4 bases and J by 7 bases, with 3 bases of the junction left unmatched. CDR1 and CDR2 (germline): KGHDR, SFDVKD. The CDR3 sequence is CATSDPLAGGGELFF. The CDR3 DNA follows: TGTGCCACCAGTGACCCACTAGCGGGAGGCGGGGAGCTGTTTTTT.

This clonotype has at least ten counts. The J gene is TRBJ2-7, the V gene TRBV6-1, with 8 bases fitting TRBD1. Germline CDR1 MNHNS, CDR2 SASEGT. Unmatched junction bases numbered 3, after V lost 2 bases and J lost 3 bases. The CDR3 has 14 residues. For the CDR3, the DNA is TGTGCCAGCAGTGAATCGACAGGGGACTACGAGCAGTACTTC. Encoded protein: CASSESTGDYEQYF.

This clonotype came up many times. The chain carries TRBV12-3 or TRBV12-4 and TRBJ1-1; D is possibly TRBD1 (6 bases). Trimming took 2 bases from V and 5 from J, leaving 15 bases between them. This CDR3 is built from 15 residues. The CDR3 here is CASSLSSGVRTEAFF. In nucleotides, the CDR3 is TGTGCCAGCAGTTTATCCTCAGGGGTGAGGACTGAAGCTTTCTTT.

This clonotype was counted at least ten times. The V gene is TRBV6-2 or TRBV6-3, the J gene TRBJ2-1; 11 positions match TRBD1. Germline CDR1 reads MNHEY; CDR2 reads SVGEGT. V gave up 6 bases and J gave up 6 bases; unmatched junction bases: 10. The CDR3 is 16 amino acids. This CDR3 is CASSVPGQGVFNEQFF. In DNA, the CDR3 is TGTGCCAGCAGCGTACCGGGACAGGGGGTTTTCAATGAGCAGTTCTTC.

The gene calls are TRBV7-2 and TRBJ1-1, with 10 bases that match TRBD1. The CDR3 has 18 residues. The germline V gene encodes CDR1 SGHTA and CDR2 FQGNSA. The V and J ends lost 1 base and 0 bases, in that order; junction bases with no gene match: 8. The CDR3 nucleotides read TGTGCCAGCAGCTTAGAGGGACAGGGGTGGGGAATGAACACTGAAGCTTTCTTT. Translation: CASSLEGQGWGMNTEAFF.

The chain couples TRBV14 to TRBJ2-5; 8 bases line up with TRBD1. The trim removed 6 bases at V and 4 bases at J, leaving 4 bases unmatched. Germline CDR1 and CDR2: SGHDN and FVKESK. This CDR3 has 13 amino acids. CDR3 sequence (DNA): TGTGCCAGCAGGCTCAGGGGGCGAGAGACCCAGTACTTC. Encoded protein: CASRLRGRETQYF.

This clonotype was observed a few times. This rearrangement joins TRBV25-1 to TRBJ2-3; 9 bases are a match to TRBD1. The germline V gene has CDR1 MGHDK and CDR2 SYGVNS. This CDR3 is 16 amino acids long. The V and J ends lost 1 base and 0 bases, in that order; junction bases with no gene match: 2. The DNA of the CDR3 is TGTGCCAGCAGTGAATGGGGGACAGGGAGCACAGATACGCAGTATTTT. This codes for CASSEWGTGSTDTQYF.

The genes are TRBV7-3 and TRBJ2-2, with TRBD2 identical over 8 bases. The V gene end was trimmed by 3 bases and the J gene end by 5 bases; junction bases not matched to a gene: 5. Germline-derived CDR1 and CDR2 are SGHTA and FQGTGA. This CDR3 spans 15 amino acids. The CDR3 DNA reads as TGTGCCAGCAGCTTGGCGGGAGGATGGACCGGGGAGCTGTTTTTT. Its translation: CASSLAGGWTGELFF.

This clonotype was observed at least ten times. The V and J genes are TRBV5-1 and TRBJ2-5; D is uncertain. The CDR3 consists of 13 residues. Germline CDR1 reads SGHRS; CDR2 reads YFSETQ. Trimming took off 7 bases at V and 0 bases at J, with 10 bases between the two ends. The CDR3 region has the DNA TGCGCCAGCCGCCGGCAAAACCAAGAGACCCAGTACTTC. It is translated as CASRRQNQETQYF.

This clonotype has just a few counts. The chain couples TRBV6-1 to TRBJ2-5; the D is unclear. Trimming took off 6 bases at V and 4 bases at J, with 15 bases between the two ends. There are 14 residues in the CDR3. Per germline, CDR1 MNHNS and CDR2 SASEGT. Here the CDR3 reads CASRPSQPAETQYF. The DNA of the CDR3 is TGTGCCAGCAGACCCTCACAGCCTGCAGAGACCCAGTACTTC.

This rearrangement joins TRBV5-6 to TRBJ1-5, with D maybe TRBD1 (5 bases). Per the germline V gene, CDR1 is SGHDT and CDR2 is YYEEEE. V was trimmed by 4 bases and J by 3 bases, leaving 17 bases between them. The CDR3 sequence is 16 residues long. This chain's CDR3 is CASSRGFSGNNQPQHF. CDR3 bases: TGTGCCAGCAGCCGTGGGTTCTCAGGGAACAATCAGCCCCAGCATTTT.

This clonotype was detected many times. The chain combines TRBV12-3 or TRBV12-4 with TRBJ1-6; 8 nucleotides match TRBD1. The CDR3 extends over 17 amino acids. With 5 bases clipped from V and 9 bases from J, the junction kept 15 bases outside the gene matches. CDR3 sequence reads: CASSAPGAGGVGSPLHF. The CDR3 coding sequence is TGTGCCAGCAGTGCTCCTGGGGCAGGGGGCGTGGGTTCACCCCTCCACTTT.

This clonotype was picked up a small number of times. The chain employs TRBV2 and TRBJ1-3, with D unresolved. V lost 2 bases and J 0 bases, leaving 8 bases between the germline ends. Germline-derived CDR1 and CDR2 are SNHLY and FYNNEI. The CDR3 loop spans 15 amino acids. As DNA, the CDR3 is TGTGCCAGCAGTGAAAACGAGTTCTCTGGAAACACCATATATTTT. Its translation: CASSENEFSGNTIYF.

This clonotype was recorded at least ten times. The chain recombines TRBV28 with TRBJ1-5; D is unclear. Germline CDR1 reads MDHEN; CDR2 reads SYDVKM. Trimming pared 1 base from V and 7 bases from J, leaving 5 bases between. The CDR3 spans 12 residues. CDR3 loop: CASSLFPQPQHF. The DNA for the CDR3 is TGTGCCAGCAGTTTATTTCCCCAGCCCCAGCATTTT.

This clonotype showed up many times. The genes are TRBV7-9 and TRBJ2-7; 11 nucleotides match TRBD2. The CDR3 runs 14 residues. The germline V gene encodes CDR1 SEHNR and CDR2 FQNEAQ (reference sequence). With V trimmed by 2 bases and J by 7 bases, 4 bases remained unmatched. The CDR3 loop reads CASSLTSGRLEQYF. The CDR3 DNA reads TGTGCCAGCAGCTTAACTAGCGGGAGACTTGAGCAGTACTTC.

This clonotype has ten or more counts. V is TRBV7-9 and J is TRBJ1-4, with unresolved D. The CDR3 runs to 14 residues. Germline lookup yields CDR1 SEHNR and CDR2 FQNEAQ (reference sequence). V lost 5 bases to trimming and J lost 7 bases, with 14 bases between them. In nucleotides, the CDR3 is TGTGCCAGCAGCCCTTTCCGTTCGGCTGAAAAACTGTTTTTT. Protein product: CASSPFRSAEKLFF. Together with reference TRBV7-9 and TRBJ1-4, the CDR3 gives the full variable domain: DTGVSQNPRHKITKRGQNVTFRCDPISEHNRLYWYRQTLGQGPEFLTYFQNEAQLEKSRLLSDRFSAERPKGSFSTLEIQRTEQGDSAMYLCASSPFRSAEKLFFGSGTQLSVL.

This clonotype has at least ten counts. This chain joins TRBV28 and TRBJ2-1; TRBD2 agrees at 13 bases. Per germline, CDR1 MDHEN and CDR2 SYDVKM. CDR3 size: 18 residues. V lost 3 bases to trimming and J lost 8 bases; unmatched junction nucleotides: 13. The CDR3 DNA follows: TGTGCCAGCAGTTTCCCAACCGGACTAGCGGGAGAAGAAGATGAGCAGTTCTTC. It translates to CASSFPTGLAGEEDEQFF.